The 12 T cell receptor beta chains given below trace back to one sample, sequenced in a study of control samples from healthy donors and cancer patients. Measured with immunoSEQ multiplex PCR; TCRdb has only the in-frame clones, and not every one. The repertoire has under 70,000 clones, approximately 86% of them found once; the top ten carry roughly 3.8%. Sequenced: blood. These receptors came from a man between 45 and 60 years old in good health.

The chain couples TRBV5-6 to TRBJ1-1; weak D call: TRBD1 (5 bases). V lost 0 bases to trimming and J lost 0 bases, with 12 bases between them. Germline-derived CDR1 and CDR2 are SGHDT and YYEEEE. The CDR3 runs 16 residues. CDR3 in DNA: TGTGCCAGCAGCTTGGTGGCAAGGGGTGTGAACACTGAAGCTTTCTTT. Translating gives CASSLVARGVNTEAFF.

The rearrangement joins TRBV5-6 to TRBJ1-4; D call uncertain. The CDR3 consists of 11 residues. Germline V gene lookup returns CDR1 SGHDT and CDR2 YYEEEE. V was clipped by 4 bases and J by 6 bases, with 4 bases between them. The CDR3 region is CASSKHEKLFF. The CDR3 DNA reads as TGTGCCAGCAGCAAACATGAAAAACTGTTTTTT.

V usage is TRBV6-2 or TRBV6-3 and J usage is TRBJ1-1; no clear D gene. This CDR3 is built from 13 residues. Trimming took off 5 bases at V and 1 base at J, with 8 bases between the two ends. CDR1 is MNHEY, CDR2 SVGEGT, per germline. DNA of the CDR3: TGTGCCAGCAGTATCAACAAGAACACTGAAGCTTTCTTT. As protein: CASSINKNTEAFF.

The CDR3 region has the DNA TGTGCAAGTCGCTTAGCGCTAGCGGGAATCGAAAAGGGATACACAGATACGCAGTATTTT. Translation gives CASRLALAGIEKGYTDTQYF. This chain joins TRBV12-2 and TRBJ2-3; the listed D gene, TRBD2, was not tested against the DNA. TRBV12-2 is reported as a pseudogene. CDR3 length: 20 residues.

This rearrangement joins TRBV19 to TRBJ2-7; 9 bases agree with TRBD2. Germline loops: CDR1 LNHDA, CDR2 SQIVND (reference sequence). The length of the CDR3 is 16 residues. V lost 3 bases and J lost 0; bases outside the gene matches: 6. The CDR3 DNA follows: TGTGCCAGTAGTATGAAGCTAGCGGGAACCTCCTACGAGCAGTACTTC. Translating it yields CASSMKLAGTSYEQYF.

This clone was detected only a few times. The J gene is TRBJ2-5, the V gene TRBV9; a possible D gene is TRBD2 (7 bases). This CDR3 region has 17 residues. Germline V CDR1 and CDR2: SGDLS, YYNGEE. V was cut by 0 bases and J by 5 bases, with 20 bases left in between. The CDR3 is CASSVGVGGGGGETQYF. CDR3 sequence (DNA): TGTGCCAGCAGCGTAGGTGTTGGCGGAGGGGGGGGCGAGACCCAGTACTTC. Supplemented by reference TRBV9 and TRBJ2-5, the full variable domain reads DSGVTQTPKHLITATGQRVTLRCSPRSGDLSVYWYQQSLDQGLQFLIQYYNGEERAKGNILERFSAQQFPDLHSELNLSSLELGDSALYFCASSVGVGGGGGETQYFGPGTRLLVL.

The chain employs TRBV12-3 or TRBV12-4 and TRBJ2-3; D assignment may be TRBD1 or TRBD2 (5 bases each). CDR3 size: 11 residues. Trimming shortened V by 1 base and J by 9 bases, and 5 bases separated the two germline ends. The DNA for the CDR3 is TGTGCCAGCAGTTTAGGGGACACGCAGTATTTT. Protein product: CASSLGDTQYF.

The V call is TRBV4-1, the J call TRBJ2-5; 10 nucleotides agree with TRBD1. Germline-derived CDR1 and CDR2 are MGHRA and YSYEKL. The CDR3 contains 18 residues. V shed 0 bases, J shed 2 bases, and the junction held 9 bases outside the gene matches. The chain's CDR3 is CASSQDRGTGDGQETQYF. Written as DNA, the CDR3 is TGCGCCAGCAGCCAAGATAGGGGGACAGGGGATGGGCAAGAGACCCAGTACTTC.

This chain connects TRBV10-2 to TRBJ2-1; TRBD1 or TRBD2 may be the D gene (6 bases each). In germline, CDR1 is WSHSY, CDR2 SAAADI. V lost 3 bases and J lost 0, with 15 bases in between. The CDR3 length is 17 residues. The CDR3 loop is CASSEGEGGHSYNEQFF. CDR3 bases: TGCGCCAGCAGTGAAGGTGAGGGGGGACACTCCTACAATGAGCAGTTCTTC.

CDR3 in amino acids: CASSPYDPTREAFF. CDR3 sequence (DNA): TGTGCCAGCAGTCCCTATGACCCGACGCGAGAAGCTTTCTTT. The rearrangement links TRBV28 to TRBJ1-1; D remains ambiguous. The V and J ends lost 5 bases and 8 bases respectively, with 18 bases between them. This CDR3 has 14 residues. Germline CDR1 reads MDHEN; CDR2 reads SYDVKM.

The J gene is TRBJ1-6, the V gene TRBV19; unclear D gene. Germline-derived CDR1 and CDR2 are LNHDA and SQIVND (reference sequence). Trimming removed 5 bases at V and 8 bases at J, with 10 bases between. The CDR3 contains 13 residues. This CDR3 reads CASSATDDSPLHF. The CDR3 DNA reads as TGTGCCAGTAGTGCGACCGACGATTCACCCCTCCACTTT.

This sequence joins TRBV28 and TRBJ1-5, with D perhaps matching TRBD1 (5 bases). Trimming shortened V by 8 bases and J by 4 bases, and 21 bases separated the two germline ends. CDR1 and CDR2 (germline): MDHEN, SYDVKM. The CDR3 consists of 16 residues. CDR3 amino acids: CASLLSWGSLNQPQHF. In DNA, the CDR3 is TGTGCCAGCCTTCTTTCTTGGGGCAGTCTTAATCAGCCCCAGCATTTT.